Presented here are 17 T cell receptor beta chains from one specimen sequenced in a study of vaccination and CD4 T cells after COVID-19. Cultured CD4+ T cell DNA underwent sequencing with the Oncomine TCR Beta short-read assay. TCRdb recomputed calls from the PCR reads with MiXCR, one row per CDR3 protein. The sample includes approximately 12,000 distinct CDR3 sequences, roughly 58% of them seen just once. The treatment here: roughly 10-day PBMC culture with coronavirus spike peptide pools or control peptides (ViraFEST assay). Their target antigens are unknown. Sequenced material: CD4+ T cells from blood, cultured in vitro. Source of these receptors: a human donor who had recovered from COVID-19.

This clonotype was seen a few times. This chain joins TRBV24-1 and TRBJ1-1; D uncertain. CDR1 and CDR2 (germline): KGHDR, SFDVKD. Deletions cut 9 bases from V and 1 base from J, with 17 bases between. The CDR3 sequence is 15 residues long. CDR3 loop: CATWECSVPNTEAFF. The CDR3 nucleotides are TGTGCCACCTGGGAATGTTCAGTACCGAACACTGAAGCTTTCTTT.

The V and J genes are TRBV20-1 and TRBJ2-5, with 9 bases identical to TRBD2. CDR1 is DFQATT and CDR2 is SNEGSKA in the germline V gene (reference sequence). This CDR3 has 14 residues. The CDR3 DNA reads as TGCAGCGCAGTATGGCGGGAGGGCCGCGAGACCCAGTACTTC. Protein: CSAVWREGRETQYF.

CDR3 sequence: CASSNEGGSFCEQYF. As DNA, the CDR3 is TGTGCCAGCAGCAACGAGGGCGGATCCTTCTGCGAGCAGTACTTC. The rearrangement links TRBV21-1 to TRBJ2-7; the D call TRBD2 from the table was never checked on the DNA. TRBV21-1 counts as a pseudogene. CDR3 length: 15 amino acids.

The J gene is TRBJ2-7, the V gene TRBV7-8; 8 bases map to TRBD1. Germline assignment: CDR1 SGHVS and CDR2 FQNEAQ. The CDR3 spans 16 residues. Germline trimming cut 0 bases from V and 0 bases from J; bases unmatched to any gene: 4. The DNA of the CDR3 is TGTGCCAGCAGCTTAGCGCAGACAGGGGACTCCTACGAGCAGTACTTC. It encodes CASSLAQTGDSYEQYF.

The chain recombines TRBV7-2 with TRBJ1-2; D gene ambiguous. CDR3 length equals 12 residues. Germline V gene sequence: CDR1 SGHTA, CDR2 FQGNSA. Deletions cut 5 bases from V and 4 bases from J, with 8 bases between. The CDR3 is CASSVGAYGYTF. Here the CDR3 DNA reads TGTGCCAGCAGCGTGGGTGCCTATGGCTACACCTTC.

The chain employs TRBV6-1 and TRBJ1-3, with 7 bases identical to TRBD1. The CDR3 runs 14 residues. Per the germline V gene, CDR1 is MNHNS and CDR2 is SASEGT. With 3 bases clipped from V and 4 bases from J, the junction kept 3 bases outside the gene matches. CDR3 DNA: TGTGCCAGCAGTGACGGACAGGAGGGAAACACCATATATTTT. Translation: CASSDGQEGNTIYF.

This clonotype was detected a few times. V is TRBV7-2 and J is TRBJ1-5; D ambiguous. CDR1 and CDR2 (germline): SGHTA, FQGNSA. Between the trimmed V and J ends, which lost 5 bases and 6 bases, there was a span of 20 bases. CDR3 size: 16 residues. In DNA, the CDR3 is TGTGCCAGCAGCCCTCGTGGCTCGGGGAGCGGTCAGCCCCAGCATTTT. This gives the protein CASSPRGSGSGQPQHF.

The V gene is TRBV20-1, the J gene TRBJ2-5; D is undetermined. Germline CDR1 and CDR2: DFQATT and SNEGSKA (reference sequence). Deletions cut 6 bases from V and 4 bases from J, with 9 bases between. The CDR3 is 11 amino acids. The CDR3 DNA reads TGCAGTGCCGGAGCCGGAGAGACCCAGTACTTC. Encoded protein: CSAGAGETQYF.

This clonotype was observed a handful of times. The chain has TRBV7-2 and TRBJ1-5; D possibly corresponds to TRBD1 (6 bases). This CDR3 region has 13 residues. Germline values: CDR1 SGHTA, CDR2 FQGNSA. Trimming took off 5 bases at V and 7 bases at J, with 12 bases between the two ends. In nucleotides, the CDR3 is TGTGCCAGCAGCAAAAGGGGGGGACAGCCCCAGCATTTT. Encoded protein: CASSKRGGQPQHF. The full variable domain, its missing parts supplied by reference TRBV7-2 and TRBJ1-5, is GAGVSQSPSNKVTEKGKDVELRCDPISGHTALYWYRQSLGQGLEFLIYFQGNSAPDKSGLPSDRFSAERTGGSVSTLTIQRTQQEDSAVYLCASSKRGGQPQHFGDGTRLSIL.

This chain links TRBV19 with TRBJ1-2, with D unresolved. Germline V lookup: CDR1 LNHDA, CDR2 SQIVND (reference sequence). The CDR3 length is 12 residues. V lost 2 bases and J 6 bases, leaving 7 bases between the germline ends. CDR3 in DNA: TGTGCCAGTAGTATACAGAGCAATGGCTACACCTTC. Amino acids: CASSIQSNGYTF.

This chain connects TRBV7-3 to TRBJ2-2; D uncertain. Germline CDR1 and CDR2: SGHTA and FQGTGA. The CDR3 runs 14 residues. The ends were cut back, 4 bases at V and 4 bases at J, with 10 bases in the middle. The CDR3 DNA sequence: TGTGCCAGCAGCTCCCGTTCGGGCACCGGGGAGCTGTTTTTT. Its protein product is CASSSRSGTGELFF.

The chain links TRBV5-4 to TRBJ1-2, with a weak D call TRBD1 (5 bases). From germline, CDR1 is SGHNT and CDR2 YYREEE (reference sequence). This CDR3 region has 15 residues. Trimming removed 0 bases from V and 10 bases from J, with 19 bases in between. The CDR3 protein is CASSLAGVGVKDYTF. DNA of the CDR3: TGTGCCAGCAGCTTGGCCGGAGTAGGGGTTAAAGACTACACCTTC.

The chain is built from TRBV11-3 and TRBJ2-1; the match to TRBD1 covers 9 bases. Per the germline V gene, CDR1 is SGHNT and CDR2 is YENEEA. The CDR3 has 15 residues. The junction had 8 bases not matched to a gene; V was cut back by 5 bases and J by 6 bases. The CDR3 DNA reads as TGTGCCAGCAGCCCAGGGACAGGGAGAATCAATGAGCAGTTCTTC. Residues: CASSPGTGRINEQFF.

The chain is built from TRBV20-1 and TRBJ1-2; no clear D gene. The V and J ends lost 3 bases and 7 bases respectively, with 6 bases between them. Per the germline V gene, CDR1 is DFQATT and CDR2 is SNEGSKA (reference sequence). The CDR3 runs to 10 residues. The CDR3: CSASDPGYTF. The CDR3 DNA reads TGCAGTGCTAGCGACCCTGGCTACACCTTC.

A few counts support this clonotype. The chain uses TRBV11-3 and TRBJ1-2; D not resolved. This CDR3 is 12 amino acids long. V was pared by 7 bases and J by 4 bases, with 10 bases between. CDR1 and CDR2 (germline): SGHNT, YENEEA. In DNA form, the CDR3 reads TGTGCCAGCACCTCGACCGGCTATGGCTACACCTTC. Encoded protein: CASTSTGYGYTF.

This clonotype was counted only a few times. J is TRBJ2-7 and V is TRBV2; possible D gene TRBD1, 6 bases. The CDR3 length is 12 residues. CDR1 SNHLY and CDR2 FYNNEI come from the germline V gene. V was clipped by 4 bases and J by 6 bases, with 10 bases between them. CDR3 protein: CASSVRGSEQYF. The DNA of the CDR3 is TGTGCCAGCAGTGTCAGGGGTTCCGAGCAGTACTTC.

CDR3 in DNA: TGTGCCACCAGTGGGACAGGGGAGGGGACTGAAGCTTTCTTT. Translating it yields CATSGTGEGTEAFF. The chain uses TRBV24-1 and TRBJ1-1; TRBD1 aligns across 9 bases. Germline CDR1 KGHDR, CDR2 SFDVKD. CDR3 length: 14 residues. The V segment lost 5 bases and the J segment 5 bases; nucleotides outside the gene matches: 5.